Listed here is a single T cell receptor beta chain. The antigen is not known. CDR3 length equals 15 residues. J gave up 5 bases and V 1 base, and 5 bases lay outside the gene matches. Germline V gives CDR1 KGHSH, CDR2 LQKENI. The PCR employed 60 Vbeta primers together with 13 Jbeta primers. Data came from immunoSEQ multiplex PCR; TCRdb stores just in-frame clones and leaves some out. The repertoire holds 50,000 or so clones, with around 70% as singletons. This sample was taken from a study of cytomegalovirus exposure and HLA in healthy donors. Study at large: A prior analysis found 100 million to 140 million unique TCR beta sequences from some 200 million T cells.

Notes on the study in general: Most CMV-associated TCR beta chains appeared HLA-restricted in a later analysis. V- and J-gene trimming of TCR beta was linked (in a later analysis) to a missense DCLRE1C variant.

The chain has TRBV18 and TRBJ1-1, with 9 bases lining up with TRBD1. The receptor was derived from a man aged 18 to 30 in good health and CMV-seronegative. The source material was PBMCs. CDR3 region: CASSPHRGLRTEAFF. The CDR3 region has the DNA TGTGCCAGCTCACCACACAGGGGGCTGAGAACTGAAGCTTTCTTT.